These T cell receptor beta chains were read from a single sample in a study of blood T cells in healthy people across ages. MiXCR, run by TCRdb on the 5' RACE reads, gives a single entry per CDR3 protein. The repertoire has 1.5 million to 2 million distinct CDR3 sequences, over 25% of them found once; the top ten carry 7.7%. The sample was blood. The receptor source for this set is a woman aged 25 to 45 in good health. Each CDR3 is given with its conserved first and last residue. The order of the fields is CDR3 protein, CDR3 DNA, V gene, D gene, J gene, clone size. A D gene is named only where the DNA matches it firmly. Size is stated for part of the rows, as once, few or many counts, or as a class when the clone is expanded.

CDR3 protein: CASSRRTGGDRGYTF
CDR3 DNA: TGTGCCAGCAGTCGGCGGACAGGGGGGGATAGGGGCTACACCTTC
V gene: TRBV12-3/TRBV12-4
D gene: TRBD1
J gene: TRBJ1-2
clone size: -

CDR3 protein: CASRTNLAGVIHEQYF
CDR3 DNA: TGTGCCAGCAGGACCAACCTAGCGGGAGTTATCCACGAGCAGTACTTC
V gene: TRBV27
D gene: TRBD2
J gene: TRBJ2-7
clone size: few

CDR3 protein: CASSPRHDRGAGELFF
CDR3 DNA: TGTGCCAGCAGCCCGCGGCACGATAGGGGTGCCGGGGAGCTGTTTTTT
V gene: TRBV7-2
D gene: -
J gene: TRBJ2-2
clone size: few

CDR3 protein: CSARELPQETQYF
CDR3 DNA: TGCAGTGCTAGAGAACTTCCCCAAGAGACCCAGTACTTC
V gene: TRBV20-1
D gene: -
J gene: TRBJ2-5
clone size: few

CDR3 protein: CASRLSIQETQYF
CDR3 DNA: TGTGCCAGCCGCCTTTCTATCCAAGAGACCCAGTACTTC
V gene: TRBV7-8
D gene: -
J gene: TRBJ2-5
clone size: many

CDR3 protein: CSAMRLAGAQGTQYF
CDR3 DNA: TGCAGTGCTATGCGTCTAGCGGGGGCCCAAGGGACCCAGTACTTC
V gene: TRBV20-1
D gene: TRBD2
J gene: TRBJ2-5
clone size: -

CDR3 protein: CASSYVRTSSYNSPLHF
CDR3 DNA: TGTGCCAGCAGTTACGTACGGACAAGCTCCTATAATTCACCCCTCCACTTT
V gene: TRBV6-6
D gene: -
J gene: TRBJ1-6
clone size: once

CDR3 protein: CASSLTVPYEQYF
CDR3 DNA: TGTGCCAGCAGTTTAACCGTTCCGTACGAGCAGTACTTC
V gene: TRBV28
D gene: -
J gene: TRBJ2-7
clone size: -

CDR3 protein: CSVEDLEGSSYNEQFF
CDR3 DNA: TGCAGCGTTGAAGATCTGGAGGGGAGCTCCTACAATGAGCAGTTCTTC
V gene: TRBV29-1
D gene: -
J gene: TRBJ2-1
clone size: many

CDR3 protein: CSAREAITEQYF
CDR3 DNA: TGCAGTGCTAGAGAGGCCATCACAGAGCAGTACTTC
V gene: TRBV20-1
D gene: -
J gene: TRBJ2-7
clone size: -

CDR3 protein: CASSQGWSGGGEQYF
CDR3 DNA: TGTGCCAGCAGCCAAGGGTGGTCCGGAGGGGGAGAGCAGTACTTC
V gene: TRBV3-1
D gene: -
J gene: TRBJ2-7
clone size: -

CDR3 protein: CASSSLGRATEAFF
CDR3 DNA: TGTGCCAGCAGCTCCTTGGGCAGGGCCACTGAAGCTTTCTTT
V gene: TRBV11-2
D gene: -
J gene: TRBJ1-1
clone size: -

CDR3 protein: CSVEGRNADTQYF
CDR3 DNA: TGCAGCGTTGAAGGTCGCAATGCAGATACGCAGTATTTT
V gene: TRBV29-1
D gene: -
J gene: TRBJ2-3
clone size: few

CDR3 protein: CASRSGTPEKLVF
CDR3 DNA: TGTGCCAGCAGGTCCGGGACCCCCGAAAAACTGGTTTTT
V gene: TRBV6-5
D gene: -
J gene: TRBJ1-4
clone size: -

CDR3 protein: CASSHDEGGGRDEQFF
CDR3 DNA: TGCGCCAGCAGCCACGATGAAGGTGGCGGCAGGGATGAGCAGTTCTTC
V gene: TRBV4-1
D gene: -
J gene: TRBJ2-1
clone size: many

CDR3 protein: CASSRLIDPEAFF
CDR3 DNA: TGTGCCAGCAGCCGACTAATTGACCCTGAAGCTTTCTTT
V gene: TRBV9
D gene: -
J gene: TRBJ1-1
clone size: -

CDR3 protein: CATSDVTEETQYF
CDR3 DNA: TGTGCCACCAGTGATGTGACAGAAGAGACCCAGTACTTC
V gene: TRBV24-1
D gene: -
J gene: TRBJ2-5
clone size: -

CDR3 protein: CASSAGRQTQYF
CDR3 DNA: TGTGCCAGCAGCGCAGGGCGGCAGACGCAGTATTTT
V gene: TRBV9
D gene: -
J gene: TRBJ2-3
clone size: many

CDR3 protein: CASSLETSVNQETQYF
CDR3 DNA: TGCGCCAGCAGCTTGGAGACTAGCGTGAACCAAGAGACCCAGTACTTC
V gene: TRBV5-1
D gene: TRBD2
J gene: TRBJ2-5
clone size: -

CDR3 protein: CASSSRTDSSYEQYF
CDR3 DNA: TGTGCCAGCAGCTCGCGAACAGACAGTTCCTACGAGCAGTACTTC
V gene: TRBV5-5
D gene: -
J gene: TRBJ2-7
clone size: -

CDR3 protein: CASSIAGTPSEQFF
CDR3 DNA: TGTGCCAGCAGCATAGCCGGGACCCCCAGCGAGCAGTTCTTC
V gene: TRBV7-2
D gene: -
J gene: TRBJ2-1
clone size: few

CDR3 protein: CASSYRGGQEDTQYF
CDR3 DNA: TGTGCCAGCAGTTACCGGGGGGGGCAGGAAGATACGCAGTATTTT
V gene: TRBV6-5
D gene: TRBD2
J gene: TRBJ2-3
clone size: -

CDR3 protein: CASSPVYYGNQPQHF
CDR3 DNA: TGTGCCAGCAGCCCAGTGTATTACGGCAATCAGCCCCAGCATTTT
V gene: TRBV7-2
D gene: -
J gene: TRBJ1-5
clone size: -

CDR3 protein: CSVEGRREAFF
CDR3 DNA: TGCAGCGTTGAAGGGAGGCGGGAGGCTTTCTTT
V gene: TRBV29-1
D gene: -
J gene: TRBJ1-1
clone size: -

CDR3 protein: CASTPTGSDTQYF
CDR3 DNA: TGCGCCAGCACCCCGACAGGGTCTGATACGCAGTATTTT
V gene: TRBV5-1
D gene: TRBD1
J gene: TRBJ2-3
clone size: many

CDR3 protein: CASSRIRPANTGELFF
CDR3 DNA: TGCGCCAGCAGTCGAATTCGGCCAGCGAACACCGGGGAGCTGTTTTTT
V gene: TRBV5-1
D gene: -
J gene: TRBJ2-2
clone size: -

CDR3 protein: CASSGSGKSEAFF
CDR3 DNA: TGTGCCAGCAGCGGTTCGGGGAAGTCTGAAGCTTTCTTT
V gene: TRBV7-9
D gene: -
J gene: TRBJ1-1
clone size: -

CDR3 protein: CSVEVQGRTNEKLFF
CDR3 DNA: TGCAGCGTTGAGGTCCAGGGAAGAACTAATGAAAAACTGTTTTTT
V gene: TRBV29-1
D gene: -
J gene: TRBJ1-4
clone size: -

CDR3 protein: CATSESRGYDEQYF
CDR3 DNA: TGTGCCACCAGTGAATCCAGGGGTTATGACGAGCAGTACTTC
V gene: TRBV24-1
D gene: -
J gene: TRBJ2-7
clone size: many

CDR3 protein: CASSIDAGTEAFF
CDR3 DNA: TGTGCCAGTAGTATAGATGCCGGAACCGAAGCTTTCTTT
V gene: TRBV19
D gene: -
J gene: TRBJ1-1
clone size: -

CDR3 protein: CASSLRDRVNIQYF
CDR3 DNA: TGCGCCAGCAGTCTCCGGGACAGGGTTAACATTCAGTACTTC
V gene: TRBV10-2
D gene: TRBD1
J gene: TRBJ2-4
clone size: -

CDR3 protein: CASSLQGLANRNEQFF
CDR3 DNA: TGCGCCAGCAGCTTGCAAGGACTAGCGAACAGAAATGAGCAGTTCTTC
V gene: TRBV5-1
D gene: TRBD2
J gene: TRBJ2-1
clone size: many

CDR3 protein: CASRSPGTTRNEQFF
CDR3 DNA: TGTGCCAGCAGATCCCCGGGCACTACTCGCAATGAGCAGTTCTTC
V gene: TRBV6-5
D gene: -
J gene: TRBJ2-1
clone size: many

CDR3 protein: CASSFSTLGLAGGTGELFF
CDR3 DNA: TGTGCCAGCAGTTTTTCGACCTTGGGACTAGCGGGAGGCACCGGGGAGCTGTTTTTT
V gene: TRBV6-2/TRBV6-3
D gene: TRBD2
J gene: TRBJ2-2
clone size: -

CDR3 protein: CASSLTTGSHQPQHF
CDR3 DNA: TGTGCCAGCAGCTTGACGACAGGGAGCCATCAGCCCCAGCATTTT
V gene: TRBV11-1
D gene: TRBD1
J gene: TRBJ1-5
clone size: few

CDR3 protein: CASSYSYTSGHTDTQYF
CDR3 DNA: TGTGCCAGCAGTTACTCCTACACTAGCGGTCACACAGATACGCAGTATTTT
V gene: TRBV6-5
D gene: TRBD2
J gene: TRBJ2-3
clone size: few

CDR3 protein: CASSHGSSDRRALLYGYTF
CDR3 DNA: TGCGCCAGCAGCCACGGTTCCTCGGACAGGCGGGCCCTCCTGTATGGCTACACCTTC
V gene: TRBV4-1
D gene: TRBD1
J gene: TRBJ1-2
clone size: few

CDR3 protein: CSVRTGTGTGSNQPQHF
CDR3 DNA: TGCAGCGTAAGGACCGGGACAGGGACTGGCAGCAATCAGCCCCAGCATTTT
V gene: TRBV29-1
D gene: TRBD1
J gene: TRBJ1-5
clone size: few

CDR3 protein: CSVWEGYSGNTIYF
CDR3 DNA: TGCAGCGTTTGGGAGGGCTACTCTGGAAACACCATATATTTT
V gene: TRBV29-1
D gene: -
J gene: TRBJ1-3
clone size: -

CDR3 protein: CASSLPTDTQYF
CDR3 DNA: TGTGCCAGCAGCTTACCCACAGATACGCAGTATTTT
V gene: TRBV7-2
D gene: -
J gene: TRBJ2-3
clone size: many

CDR3 protein: CASSEWGAVYEQYF
CDR3 DNA: TGTGCCAGCAGTGAGTGGGGGGCGGTCTACGAGCAGTACTTC
V gene: TRBV6-1
D gene: -
J gene: TRBJ2-7
clone size: -

CDR3 protein: CSASFGDLMGETQYF
CDR3 DNA: TGCAGTGCTAGTTTCGGGGACCTAATGGGAGAGACCCAGTACTTC
V gene: TRBV20-1
D gene: -
J gene: TRBJ2-5
clone size: -

CDR3 protein: CSAPRRGGLETQYF
CDR3 DNA: TGCAGTGCTCCCCGGCGGGGGGGCCTCGAGACCCAGTACTTC
V gene: TRBV20-1
D gene: TRBD2
J gene: TRBJ2-5
clone size: few

CDR3 protein: CAISETDSGSGTYEQYF
CDR3 DNA: TGTGCCATCAGTGAGACTGACAGCGGGAGCGGCACCTACGAGCAGTACTTC
V gene: TRBV10-3
D gene: TRBD2
J gene: TRBJ2-7
clone size: -

CDR3 protein: CASSFSGTPDTQYF
CDR3 DNA: TGTGCCAGCAGTTTCAGCGGGACCCCCGATACGCAGTATTTT
V gene: TRBV2
D gene: TRBD2
J gene: TRBJ2-3
clone size: -

CDR3 protein: CASQAWSDRQETQYF
CDR3 DNA: TGTGCCAGCCAAGCTTGGTCCGACAGACAAGAGACCCAGTACTTC
V gene: TRBV7-2
D gene: -
J gene: TRBJ2-5
clone size: -